This entry features one T cell receptor beta chain sequence. TCRdb's table, derived via immunoSEQ multiplex PCR, lists solely in-frame clones and lacks some. The sample lists some 330,000 clones; roughly 89% were seen once. Enrolment of Seattle patients took place during active infection, and they were followed longitudinally. This entry is derived from a study of blood T cell repertoires in COVID-19. At the level of the study: Researchers got acute and convalescent COVID-19 samples from the United States, Italy and Spain.

The clonotype originates from a woman aged 25 to 39 with COVID-19, enrolled during active disease. Source material: peripheral blood.

This CDR3 is CASGLVWTYEQYF. The CDR3 DNA is TGTGCCAGCGGACTGGTTTGGACCTACGAGCAGTACTTC. This chain uses TRBV2 with TRBJ2-7; possible D gene TRBD2, 5 bases. The V end was cut by 8 bases, the J end by 2 bases, with 13 bases between. The CDR3 covers 13 residues. Germline V gene sequence: CDR1 SNHLY, CDR2 FYNNEI.